These 9 T cell receptor beta chains originate from one sample sequenced in a study of cytotoxic CD8 clonotypes in ibrutinib-treated CLL. Only in-frame clones appear in the TCRdb table, and some are missing; sequencing was by immunoSEQ multiplex PCR. The sample lists about 330,000 clones; about 61% were seen once. Sequencing was performed on PBMCs, taken after 36 months of ibrutinib treatment. The source of these receptors is a human donor with chronic lymphocytic leukemia.

CDR3 loop: CASSFSRDYGYTF. As DNA, the CDR3 is TGTGCCAGCAGCTTCAGCAGGGACTATGGCTACACCTTC. The rearrangement joins TRBV5-4 to TRBJ1-2; D might be TRBD1 (5 bases). The CDR3 runs 13 residues. Trimming pared 2 bases from V and 3 bases from J, leaving 8 bases between. CDR1 and CDR2 from the germline V gene are SGHNT and YYREEE (reference sequence).

The chain couples TRBV6-1 to TRBJ2-7; 9 bases line up with TRBD1. Looked up from germline, CDR1 is MNHNS and CDR2 is SASEGT. The V gene end was trimmed by 6 bases and the J gene end by 2 bases; junction bases not matched to a gene: 8. This CDR3 comprises 15 residues. CDR3 residues: CASRRGQGSPYEQYF. The CDR3 DNA is TGTGCCAGCAGACGGGGACAGGGAAGTCCCTACGAGCAGTACTTC.

The rearrangement uses TRBV18 and TRBJ1-2; tentative D call: TRBD1 (6 bases). CDR1 and CDR2 from the germline V gene are KGHSH and LQKENI. V lost 4 bases and J lost 7, with 10 bases in between. This CDR3 spans 12 amino acids. The CDR3 DNA reads TGTGCCAGCTCACTAGAGACAGGTGGCTACACCTTC. Its protein product is CASSLETGGYTF.

The chain employs TRBV5-4 and TRBJ1-2, with D perhaps matching TRBD1 (5 bases). V was clipped by 5 bases and J by 2 bases, with 10 bases between them. Germline CDR1 and CDR2: SGHNT and YYREEE (reference sequence). The CDR3 extends over 13 amino acids. CDR3 DNA: TGTGCCAGCAGTCCGACAGTAAACTATGGCTACACCTTC. It encodes CASSPTVNYGYTF.

This clone was seen many times. The chain carries TRBV4-1 and TRBJ2-1; 11 bases are shared with TRBD2. The CDR3 extends over 18 amino acids. V shed 1 base and J 5 bases; nucleotides not matched to a gene: 10. Germline V gives CDR1 MGHRA, CDR2 YSYEKL. CDR3 protein: CASSQVDLGLAANNEQFF. Here the CDR3 DNA reads TGCGCCAGCAGCCAAGTCGACCTGGGACTAGCGGCCAACAATGAGCAGTTCTTC.

The V and J genes are TRBV10-3 and TRBJ1-1; TRBD1 matches 7 bases. From germline, CDR1 is ENHRY and CDR2 SYGVKD. V trimming: 6 bases; J trimming: 11 bases; junction bases outside the gene matches: 6. The CDR3 runs 11 residues. The CDR3 nucleotides are TGTGCCATCAGGCAGACAGGGCAGGCTTTCTTT. Protein product: CAIRQTGQAFF.

This chain connects TRBV13 to TRBJ2-3; 9 bases map to TRBD2. After removal of 6 bases from V and 2 bases from J, the junction contained 6 bases not matched to a gene. CDR1 and CDR2 from the germline V gene are PRHDT and FYEKMQ (reference sequence). This CDR3 is 15 amino acids long. The CDR3 coding sequence is TGTGCCAGCAGTCATAGCGGGGGCCTCACAGATACGCAGTATTTT. This translates into CASSHSGGLTDTQYF. Full variable domain (rest looked up from reference TRBV13 and TRBJ2-3): AAGVIQSPRHLIKEKRETATLKCYPIPRHDTVYWYQQGPGQDPQFLISFYEKMQSDKGSIPDRFSAQQFSDYHSELNMSSLELGDSALYFCASSHSGGLTDTQYFGPGTRLTVL.

The CDR3 region has the DNA TGTGCCAGTACCCGACCAGGGGCAGATACGCAGTATTTT. Translated, it gives CASTRPGADTQYF. The rearrangement joins TRBV19 to TRBJ2-3; possibly TRBD1 for D (6 bases). CDR1 is LNHDA and CDR2 is SQIVND in the germline V gene (reference sequence). Deletions cut 7 bases from V and 4 bases from J, with 12 bases between. CDR3 length equals 13 residues. Supplemented by reference TRBV19 and TRBJ2-3, the full variable domain reads DGGITQSPKYLFRKEGQNVTLSCEQNLNHDAMYWYRQDPGQGLRLIYYSQIVNDFQKGDIAEGYSVSREKKESFPLTVTSAQKNPTAFYLCASTRPGADTQYFGPGTRLTVL.

The chain employs TRBV10-2 and TRBJ2-7, with unresolved D. CDR3 length: 13 amino acids. Germline CDR1 reads WSHSY; CDR2 reads SAAADI. Trimming removed 4 bases from V and 4 bases from J, with 11 bases in between. CDR3 bases: TGCGCCAGCAGTGCCAGCTGGGGTTACGAGCAGTACTTC. It translates to CASSASWGYEQYF.